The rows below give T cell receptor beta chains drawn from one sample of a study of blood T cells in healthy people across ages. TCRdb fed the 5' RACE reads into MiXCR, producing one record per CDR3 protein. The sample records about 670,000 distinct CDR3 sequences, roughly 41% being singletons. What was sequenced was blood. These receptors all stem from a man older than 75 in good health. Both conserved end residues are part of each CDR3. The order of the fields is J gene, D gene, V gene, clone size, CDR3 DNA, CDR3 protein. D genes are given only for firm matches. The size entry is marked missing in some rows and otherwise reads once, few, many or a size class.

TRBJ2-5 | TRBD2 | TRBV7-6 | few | TGTGCCAGCAGCCCCGGACTAGCGGGGGGAAAGGGGGAGCAGTACTTC | CASSPGLAGGKGEQYF
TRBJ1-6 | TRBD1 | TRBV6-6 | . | TGTGCCAGCACCCTTCCCTCCGGGACAGGAGGAGGTTCACCCCTCCACTTT | CASTLPSGTGGGSPLHF
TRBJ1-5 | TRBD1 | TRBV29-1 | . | TGCAGCGTGGGACAGGGGGCAGGCCAGCCCCAGCATTTT | CSVGQGAGQPQHF
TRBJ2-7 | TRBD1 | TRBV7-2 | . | TGTGCCAGCGTATCCGGGACAGGGGGCGCGAAAAGCGAGCAGTACTTC | CASVSGTGGAKSEQYF
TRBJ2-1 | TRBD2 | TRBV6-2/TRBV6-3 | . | TGTGCCAGCAGTTGGACGCCTAGCGGGAGGATTGAGCAGTTCTTC | CASSWTPSGRIEQFF
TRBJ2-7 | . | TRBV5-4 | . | TGTGCCAGCAGCTTCACGACGGGGACCTACGAGCAGTACTTC | CASSFTTGTYEQYF
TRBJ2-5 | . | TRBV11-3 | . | TGTGCCAGCAGCAATGGGGACCCAATTCCCAATGAGCAGTACTTC | CASSNGDPIPNEQYF
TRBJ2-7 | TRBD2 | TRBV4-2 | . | TGTGCCAGCAGCCAAGGGCTCCTAGCGGGGGAGGTCCTCTACGAGCAGTACTTC | CASSQGLLAGEVLYEQYF
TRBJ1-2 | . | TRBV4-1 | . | TGCGCCAGCAGCCCTGGGCAGGGCTGGGGCTACACCTTC | CASSPGQGWGYTF
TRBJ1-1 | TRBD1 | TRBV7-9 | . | TGTGCCAGCAGCCTCGGGACAGGGGGGGTAGCTTTCTTT | CASSLGTGGVAFF
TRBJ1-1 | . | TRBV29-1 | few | TGCAGCGTTGTTGGGCCGCGGGGCACTGAAGCTTTCTTT | CSVVGPRGTEAFF
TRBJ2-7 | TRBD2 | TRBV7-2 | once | TGTGCCAGCAGCTTACACGGGGGAGGGGCCTACGAGCAGTACTTC | CASSLHGGGAYEQYF
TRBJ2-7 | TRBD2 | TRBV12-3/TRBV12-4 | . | TGTGCCAGCGGGGGGGGTCGGACCTACGAGCAGTACTTC | CASGGGRTYEQYF
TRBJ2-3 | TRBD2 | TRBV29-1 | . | TGCAGCGTTGAACTGGCGGGGGGCAGGGATACGCAGTATTTT | CSVELAGGRDTQYF
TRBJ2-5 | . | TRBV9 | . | TGTGCCAGCAGCGTAGGTTTCGGGATAGGAGAGACCCAGTACTTC | CASSVGFGIGETQYF
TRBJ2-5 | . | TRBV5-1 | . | TGCGCCAGCAGCTTTATTAGTGGAGAGACCCAGTACTTC | CASSFISGETQYF
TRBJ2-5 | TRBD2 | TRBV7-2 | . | TGTGCCAGCAGCTCAACTAGCGGGGGTATGGGGGAGCAGTACTTC | CASSSTSGGMGEQYF